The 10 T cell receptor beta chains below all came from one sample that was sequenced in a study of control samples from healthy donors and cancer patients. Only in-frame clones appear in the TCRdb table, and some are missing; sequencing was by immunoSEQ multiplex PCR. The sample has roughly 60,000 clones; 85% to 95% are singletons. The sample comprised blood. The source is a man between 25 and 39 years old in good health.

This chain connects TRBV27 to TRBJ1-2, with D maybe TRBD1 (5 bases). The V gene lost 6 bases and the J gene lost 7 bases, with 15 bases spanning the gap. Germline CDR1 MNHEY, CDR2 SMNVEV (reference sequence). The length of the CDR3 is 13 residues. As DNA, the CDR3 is TGTGCCAGCAGCCTATCCGGGACCTCTGGCTACACCTTC. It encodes CASSLSGTSGYTF.

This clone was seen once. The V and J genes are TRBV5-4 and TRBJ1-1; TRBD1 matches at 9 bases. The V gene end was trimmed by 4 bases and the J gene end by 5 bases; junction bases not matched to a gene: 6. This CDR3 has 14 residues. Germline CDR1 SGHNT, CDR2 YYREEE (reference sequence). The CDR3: CASSVPTGGTEAFF. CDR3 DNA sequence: TGTGCCAGCAGCGTACCGACAGGGGGGACTGAAGCTTTCTTT. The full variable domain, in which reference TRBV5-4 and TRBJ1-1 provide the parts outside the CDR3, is ETGVTQSPTHLIKTRGQQVTLRCSSQSGHNTVSWYQQALGQGPQFIFQYYREEENGRGNFPPRFSGLQFPNYSSELNVNALELDDSALYLCASSVPTGGTEAFFGQGTRLTVV.

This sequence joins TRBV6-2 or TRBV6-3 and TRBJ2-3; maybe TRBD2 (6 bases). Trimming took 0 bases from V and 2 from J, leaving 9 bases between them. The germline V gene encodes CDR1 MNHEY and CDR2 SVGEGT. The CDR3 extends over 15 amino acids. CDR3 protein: CASSYSSGNTDTQYF. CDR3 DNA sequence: TGTGCCAGCAGTTACTCTAGCGGCAACACAGATACGCAGTATTTT.

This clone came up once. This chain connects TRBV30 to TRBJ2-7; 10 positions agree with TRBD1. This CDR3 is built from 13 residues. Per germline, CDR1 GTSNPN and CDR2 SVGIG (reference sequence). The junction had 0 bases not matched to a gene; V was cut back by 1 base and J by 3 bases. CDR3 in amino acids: CAWSGDRGYEQYF. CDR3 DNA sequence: TGTGCCTGGAGTGGGGACAGGGGCTACGAGCAGTACTTC.

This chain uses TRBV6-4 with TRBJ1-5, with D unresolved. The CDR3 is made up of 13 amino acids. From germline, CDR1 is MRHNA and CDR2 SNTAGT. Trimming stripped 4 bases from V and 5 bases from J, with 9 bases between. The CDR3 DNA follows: TGTGCCAGCAGTGCCGGCAGTCATCAGCCCCAGCATTTT. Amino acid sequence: CASSAGSHQPQHF.

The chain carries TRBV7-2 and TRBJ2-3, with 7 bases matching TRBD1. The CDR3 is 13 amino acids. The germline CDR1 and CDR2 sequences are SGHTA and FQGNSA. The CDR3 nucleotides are TGTGCGATCACAGGGGTCAACACAGATACGCAGTATTTT. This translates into CAITGVNTDTQYF.

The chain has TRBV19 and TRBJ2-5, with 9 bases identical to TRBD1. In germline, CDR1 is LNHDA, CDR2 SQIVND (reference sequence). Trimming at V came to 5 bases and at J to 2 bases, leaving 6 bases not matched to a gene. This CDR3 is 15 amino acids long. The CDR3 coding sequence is TGTGCCAGTAGTCTCGGGACAGGGCATCAAGAGACCCAGTACTTC. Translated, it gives CASSLGTGHQETQYF.

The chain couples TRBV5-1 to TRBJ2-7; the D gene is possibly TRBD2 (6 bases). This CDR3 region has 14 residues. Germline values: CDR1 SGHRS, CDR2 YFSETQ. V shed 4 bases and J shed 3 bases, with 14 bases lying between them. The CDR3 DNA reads TGCGCCAGCAGCGCGGGACGGCGGGGCTACGAGCAGTACTTC. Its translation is CASSAGRRGYEQYF.

CDR3 in DNA: TGTGCCAGCAGCCCAGGTCCTGGAGATTTCAGCTACGAGCAGTACTTC. It specifies CASSPGPGDFSYEQYF. The chain combines TRBV21-1 with TRBJ2-7. TRBV21-1 is a pseudogene segment. The CDR3 covers 16 residues.

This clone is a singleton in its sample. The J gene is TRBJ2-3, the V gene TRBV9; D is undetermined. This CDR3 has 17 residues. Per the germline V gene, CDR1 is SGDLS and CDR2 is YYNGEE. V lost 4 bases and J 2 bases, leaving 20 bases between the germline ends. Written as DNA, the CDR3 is TGTGCCAGCAGCACCCGACCAACCTCCCTCAACACAGATACGCAGTATTTT. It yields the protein CASSTRPTSLNTDTQYF.